This T cell receptor beta chain derives from a study of T cells in Graves' hyperthyroidism and ophthalmopathy. Template material for amplifying TCR beta CDR3 regions consisted of RNA transcripts. A set of HTBI primers served as the primers for a first-round RT-PCR of the TCR CDR3. TCRdb reanalysed the multiplex PCR reads using MiXCR and keeps one entry per CDR3 protein. The sample lists 390,000 or so distinct CDR3 sequences, approximately 15% seen once, with around 13% in the top ten. At least ten counts were recorded for this clonotype. Its antigen is currently unknown. Study results and limitations: Stable hyperthyroidism was separated from ophthalmopathy by a model based on 13 V-J features.

Patients were excluded because of uncontrolled infection, other autoimmune disease, pregnancy or lactation. PBMCs were collected from an approximately 10 ml volume of fresh peripheral blood. Germline CDR1 and CDR2: SGDLS and YYNGEE. Trimming at V came to 8 bases and at J to 5 bases, leaving 12 bases not matched to a gene. This CDR3 spans 14 amino acids. The sequence was collected from a man between 18 and 35 years old with Graves' ophthalmopathy. The chain couples TRBV9 to TRBJ2-5, with TRBD2 matching over 7 bases. Sequencing was carried out using blood. This chain's CDR3 is CASSGGGEQETQYF. In DNA form, the CDR3 reads TGTGCCAGTTCGGGAGGAGGGGAACAGGAGACCCAGTACTTC.